The 11 T cell receptor beta chains below all came from one sample that was sequenced in a study of T-cell reconstitution after alpha-beta-depleted transplantation in children. Preparation of the TCRbeta library used unique molecular identifiers. TCRdb called the PCR reads again in MiXCR, with one record for every CDR3 protein. The data show about 110,000 distinct CDR3 sequences, with about 9.4% seen just once and roughly 8% held by the top ten. The specimen was PBMCs from the stem cell graft donor, collected from the stem cell graft. Receptors originate from a human donor who donated a stem cell graft to a child with acute lymphoblastic leukemia.

This clonotype was seen ten or more times. The V call is TRBV7-9, the J call TRBJ2-7; D is perhaps TRBD2 (5 bases). With 4 bases removed from V and 3 bases from J, the gap between germline ends came to 10 bases. The CDR3 covers 13 residues. CDR1 and CDR2 from the germline V gene are SEHNR and FQNEAQ (reference sequence). In nucleotides, the CDR3 is TGTGCCAGCAGCTCAGCGGTTCTCTACGAGCAGTACTTC. Translated: CASSSAVLYEQYF.

This clonotype was seen many times. In nucleotides, the CDR3 is TGTGCCAGCCAAAGGACCGCTTACTCTGGAAACACCATATATTTT. Protein sequence: CASQRTAYSGNTIYF. The genes are TRBV12-3 or TRBV12-4 and TRBJ1-3; D is unresolved. The CDR3 covers 15 residues. The V end was cut by 8 bases, the J end by 0 bases, with 14 bases between.

This clonotype was seen ten or more times. The chain employs TRBV5-1 and TRBJ2-1; 8 bases line up with TRBD1. Per germline, CDR1 SGHRS and CDR2 YFSETQ. The J segment lost 7 bases and the V segment lost 4 bases, leaving 13 bases of the junction unmatched. The CDR3 sequence is 16 residues long. CDR3 DNA sequence: TGCGCCAGCAGCAAAACTCTCGGGACAGGTCGGAATGAGCAGTTCTTC. Its protein is CASSKTLGTGRNEQFF.

This clonotype was seen repeatedly, ten times or more. The gene calls are TRBV10-3 and TRBJ2-5; 10 bases align to TRBD1. Germline CDR1 ENHRY, CDR2 SYGVKD. The CDR3 covers 16 residues. Unmatched junction bases numbered 12, after V lost 6 bases and J lost 5 bases. This CDR3 reads CAISRQGANLQETQYF. CDR3 in DNA: TGTGCCATCAGCCGACAGGGGGCTAATTTACAGGAGACCCAGTACTTC.

The V call is TRBV6-6, the J call TRBJ2-4, with D maybe TRBD1 (6 bases). V was pared by 7 bases and J by 4 bases, with 11 bases between. This CDR3 spans 13 amino acids. The germline CDR1 and CDR2 sequences are MNHNY and SVGAGI (reference sequence). The CDR3 DNA sequence: TGTGCCAGCACCGGACAGTTTAAAAACATTCAGTACTTC. It encodes CASTGQFKNIQYF.

Ten or more counts support this clonotype. This rearrangement joins TRBV9 to TRBJ2-1; a possible D gene is TRBD1 (6 bases). This CDR3 contains 15 residues. Per germline, CDR1 SGDLS and CDR2 YYNGEE. V dropped 1 base and J dropped 0 bases, with 8 bases sitting between them. This CDR3 is CASSVMGASYNEQFF. CDR3 sequence (DNA): TGTGCCAGCAGCGTAATGGGGGCCTCCTACAATGAGCAGTTCTTC.

This clonotype was picked up many times. This chain links TRBV20-1 with TRBJ2-1, with D maybe TRBD2 (5 bases). Germline V gives CDR1 DFQATT, CDR2 SNEGSKA (reference sequence). Trimming shortened V by 4 bases and J by 4 bases, and 11 bases separated the two germline ends. The length of the CDR3 is 13 residues. Here the CDR3 DNA reads TGCAGTGCTACCGGACTGTTATACAATGAGCAGTTCTTC. It encodes CSATGLLYNEQFF.

This clonotype was detected ten times or more. This sequence joins TRBV28 and TRBJ2-1; 11 positions agree with TRBD2. Trimming at V came to 0 bases and at J to 4 bases, leaving 2 bases not matched to a gene. The CDR3 is 16 amino acids. In germline, CDR1 is MDHEN, CDR2 SYDVKM. CDR3 DNA sequence: TGTGCCAGCAGTTTATGGGGACTAGCGGATTACAATGAGCAGTTCTTC. It is translated as CASSLWGLADYNEQFF.

At least ten counts were recorded for this clonotype. The rearrangement uses TRBV10-3 and TRBJ1-2, with 7 positions matching TRBD1. The CDR3 covers 13 residues. From germline, CDR1 is ENHRY and CDR2 SYGVKD. The trim removed 7 bases at V and 2 bases at J, leaving 4 bases unmatched. In DNA form, the CDR3 reads TGTGCCATCATAGAGGGGGCAAACTATGGCTACACCTTC. It codes for CAIIEGANYGYTF.

The chain couples TRBV4-3 to TRBJ2-2; D gene unclear. The germline V gene encodes CDR1 LGHNA and CDR2 YSLEER. V was shortened by 0 bases and J by 5 bases, with 13 bases between the two germline ends. This CDR3 is built from 16 residues. CDR3 coding DNA: TGCGCCAGCAGCCAAGAGGGTGCTCAAGGTACCGGGGAGCTGTTTTTT. Translating gives CASSQEGAQGTGELFF.

There are many counts of this clonotype. The rearrangement links TRBV2 to TRBJ1-1; no reliable D call. The V and J ends lost 4 bases and 5 bases respectively, with 23 bases between them. Looked up from germline, CDR1 is SNHLY and CDR2 is FYNNEI. The length of the CDR3 is 17 residues. The CDR3 nucleotides are TGTGCCAGCAGTGTGGCCGTGGTCGTCAGGCCGGAGACTGAAGCTTTCTTT. Translation: CASSVAVVVRPETEAFF.